This T cell receptor (beta chain) was recovered during a study of shared clonotypes between healthy human individuals. Trimming removed 5 bases from V and 7 bases from J, with 20 bases in between. CDR1 and CDR2 (germline): MDHEN, SYDVKM. The CDR3 sequence is 15 residues long. The table came from immunoSEQ multiplex PCR; TCRdb's copy has only in-frame clones and leaves some out. Of 2 million to 2.5 million clones listed, approximately 96% are singletons. Splitting the CD4+ cells yielded a CD45RA+ naive subset and a CD45RA-negative memory subset. The chain couples TRBV28 to TRBJ1-2; D possibly corresponds to TRBD1 (6 bases). Material for sequencing was naive CD4+ T cells sorted from blood. Subset reported: CD45RA+ positively selected. The TCR comes from a man younger than 30 in good health. CDR3 DNA sequence: TGTGCCAGCAGTGACCGCTTACAGGGAAGTGGTGGCTACACCTTC. Translation: CASSDRLQGSGGYTF.